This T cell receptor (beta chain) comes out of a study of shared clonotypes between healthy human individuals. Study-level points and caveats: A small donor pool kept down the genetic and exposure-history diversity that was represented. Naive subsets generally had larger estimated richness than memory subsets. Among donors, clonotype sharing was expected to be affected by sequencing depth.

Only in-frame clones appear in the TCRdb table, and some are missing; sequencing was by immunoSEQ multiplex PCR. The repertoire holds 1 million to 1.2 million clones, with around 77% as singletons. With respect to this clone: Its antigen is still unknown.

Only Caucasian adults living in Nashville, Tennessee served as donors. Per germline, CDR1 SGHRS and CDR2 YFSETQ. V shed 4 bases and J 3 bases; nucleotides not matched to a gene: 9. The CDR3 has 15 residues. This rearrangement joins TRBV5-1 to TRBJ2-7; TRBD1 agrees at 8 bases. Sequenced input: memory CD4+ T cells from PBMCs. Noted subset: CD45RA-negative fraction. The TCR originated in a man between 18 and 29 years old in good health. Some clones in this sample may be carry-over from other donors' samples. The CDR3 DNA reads TGCGCCAGCAGCGCGCCGGACAGGGAAAGCTACGAGCAGTACTTC. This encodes CASSAPDRESYEQYF.